This is a list of T cell receptor beta chains from one sample in a study of long-term antiretroviral therapy in people with HIV. Using immunoSEQ multiplex PCR, the repertoire was profiled, and TCRdb retains in-frame clones only, with some absent. The sample records about 34,000 clones, roughly nine tenths being singletons. The input for sequencing was unsorted PBMCs, taken 1.1 years after starting antiretroviral therapy. Source of these receptors: a young man with HIV. CDR3s include the opening cysteine and the closing phenylalanine or tryptophan. The D gene is left open where the match is weak. Rows give clone size only sometimes, using once, few, many, or a class for an expanded clone.

d_gene: -
abundance: -
j_gene: TRBJ1-1
v_gene: TRBV27
CDR3aa: CASSLRGSPTEAFF
CDR3nt: TGTGCCAGCAGTTTACGGGGATCCCCCACTGAAGCTTTCTTT

d_gene: -
abundance: -
j_gene: TRBJ2-1
v_gene: TRBV5-1
CDR3aa: CASSLFLDNEQFF
CDR3nt: TGCGCCAGCAGCTTATTCCTTGACAATGAGCAGTTCTTC

d_gene: -
abundance: -
j_gene: TRBJ2-7
v_gene: TRBV15
CDR3aa: CATSRDLRGREQYF
CDR3nt: TGTGCCACCAGCAGAGATTTAAGGGGTCGCGAGCAGTACTTC

d_gene: TRBD1
abundance: -
j_gene: TRBJ2-7
v_gene: TRBV27
CDR3aa: CASSLLRDRGHEQYF
CDR3nt: TGTGCCAGCAGTTTGCTCCGGGACAGGGGCCACGAGCAGTACTTC

d_gene: -
abundance: -
j_gene: TRBJ1-2
v_gene: TRBV19
CDR3aa: CASSSPGRNYGYTF
CDR3nt: TGTGCCAGTAGTTCCCCGGGCCGGAACTATGGCTACACCTTC

d_gene: TRBD1
abundance: -
j_gene: TRBJ1-2
v_gene: TRBV19
CDR3aa: CASSMDRDVYGYTF
CDR3nt: TGTGCCAGTAGTATGGACAGGGATGTCTATGGCTACACCTTC

d_gene: -
abundance: -
j_gene: TRBJ2-2
v_gene: TRBV7-2
CDR3aa: CASSGTPQDTGELFF
CDR3nt: TGTGCCAGCAGCGGGACCCCTCAGGACACCGGGGAGCTGTTTTTT

d_gene: TRBD2
abundance: -
j_gene: TRBJ2-3
v_gene: TRBV5-4
CDR3aa: CASSPTSGTVDTQYF
CDR3nt: TGTGCCAGCAGCCCGACTAGCGGGACCGTAGATACGCAGTATTTT

d_gene: -
abundance: -
j_gene: TRBJ2-5
v_gene: TRBV29-1
CDR3aa: CSVRKGGPIQETQYF
CDR3nt: TGCAGCGTCCGAAAAGGGGGGCCTATCCAAGAGACCCAGTACTTC

d_gene: -
abundance: once
j_gene: TRBJ2-7
v_gene: TRBV7-8
CDR3aa: CASGDSYEQYF
CDR3nt: TGTGCCAGTGGGGACTCCTACGAGCAGTACTTC

d_gene: -
abundance: -
j_gene: TRBJ2-7
v_gene: TRBV6-5
CDR3aa: CASPTPGVLYEQYF
CDR3nt: TGTGCCAGCCCTACCCCAGGGGTTCTCTACGAGCAGTACTTC

d_gene: TRBD1
abundance: -
j_gene: TRBJ2-7
v_gene: TRBV5-1
CDR3aa: CASSLTGDYEQYF
CDR3nt: TGCGCCAGCAGCTTAACAGGGGATTACGAGCAGTACTTC

d_gene: TRBD2
abundance: once
j_gene: TRBJ2-7
v_gene: TRBV11-2
CDR3aa: CASSPRLAGEDYEQYF
CDR3nt: TGTGCCAGCAGCCCCCGACTAGCGGGAGAGGACTACGAGCAGTACTTC

d_gene: -
abundance: -
j_gene: TRBJ1-4
v_gene: TRBV5-4
CDR3aa: CASSFWGATEKLFF
CDR3nt: TGTGCCAGCAGCTTTTGGGGGGCCACTGAAAAACTGTTTTTT

d_gene: TRBD1
abundance: few
j_gene: TRBJ2-7
v_gene: TRBV5-1
CDR3aa: CASSLRTGAGEQYF
CDR3nt: TGCGCCAGCAGCTTAAGGACAGGGGCTGGCGAGCAGTACTTC

d_gene: TRBD2
abundance: -
j_gene: TRBJ2-7
v_gene: TRBV9
CDR3aa: CASSASGSLNEQYF
CDR3nt: TGTGCCAGCAGCGCGAGCGGGAGTCTGAACGAGCAGTACTTC